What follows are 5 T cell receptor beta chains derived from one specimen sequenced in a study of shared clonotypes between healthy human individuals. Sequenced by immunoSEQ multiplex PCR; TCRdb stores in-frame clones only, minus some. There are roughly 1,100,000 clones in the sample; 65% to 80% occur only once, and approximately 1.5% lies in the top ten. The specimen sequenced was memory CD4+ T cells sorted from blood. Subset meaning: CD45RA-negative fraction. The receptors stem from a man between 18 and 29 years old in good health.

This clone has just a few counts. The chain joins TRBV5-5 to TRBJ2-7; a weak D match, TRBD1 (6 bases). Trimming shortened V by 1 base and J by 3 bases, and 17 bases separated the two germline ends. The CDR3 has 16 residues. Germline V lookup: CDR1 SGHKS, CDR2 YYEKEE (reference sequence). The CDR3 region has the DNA TGTGCCAGCAGCTTGACCCCGGGACATGGTAACTACGAGCAGTACTTC. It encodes CASSLTPGHGNYEQYF.

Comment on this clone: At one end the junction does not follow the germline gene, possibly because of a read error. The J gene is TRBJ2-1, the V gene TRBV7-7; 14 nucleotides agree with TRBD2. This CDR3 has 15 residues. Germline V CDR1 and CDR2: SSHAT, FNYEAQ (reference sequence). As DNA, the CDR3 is TGTGCTAGCAGCTTAGGGACTAGCGGGAGCAATGAGCAGTTCTTC. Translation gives CASSLGTSGSNEQFF.

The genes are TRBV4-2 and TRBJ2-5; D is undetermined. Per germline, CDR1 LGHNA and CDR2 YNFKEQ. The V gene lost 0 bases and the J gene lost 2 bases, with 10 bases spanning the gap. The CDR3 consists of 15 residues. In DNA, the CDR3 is TGTGCCAGCAGCCAAGAGTATAGGCTGCAAGAGACCCAGTACTTC. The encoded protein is CASSQEYRLQETQYF.

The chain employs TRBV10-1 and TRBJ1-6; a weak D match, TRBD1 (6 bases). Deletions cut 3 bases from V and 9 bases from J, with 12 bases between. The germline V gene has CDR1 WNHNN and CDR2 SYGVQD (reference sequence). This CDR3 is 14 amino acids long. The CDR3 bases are TGCGCCAGCAGTGAAGGAACAGGGAGTTCACCCCTCCACTTT. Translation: CASSEGTGSSPLHF.

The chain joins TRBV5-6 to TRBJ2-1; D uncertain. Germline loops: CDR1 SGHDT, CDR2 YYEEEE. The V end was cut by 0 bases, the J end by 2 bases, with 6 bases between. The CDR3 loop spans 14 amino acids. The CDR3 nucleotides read TGTGCCAGCAGCTTGGTAGCTGCCTACAATGAGCAGTTCTTC. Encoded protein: CASSLVAAYNEQFF.